This TCR beta chain was identified during a study of CD8+CD57+ T cells in acquired aplastic anemia. Study-level background: Average DNA yield from sorted CD4+ and CD8+ cells was around 3 ug.

Notes on the study in general: The same twenty-nine CD8+ CDR3 sequences occurred in patients and in controls.

Note on this clonotype: Its matching antigen is unknown.

Profiling of TCR beta VDJ combinations and CDR3 sequences used genomic DNA as template. Via MiXCR, TCRdb re-called the reads, giving one row per CDR3 protein. Among some 190,000 distinct CDR3 sequences, about half were seen once, and the ten largest hold roughly 15%. Germline CDR1 is SGHTA and CDR2 is FQGTGA. The CDR3 extends over 15 amino acids. With V trimmed by 5 bases and J by 0 bases, 7 bases remained unmatched. The chain links TRBV7-3 to TRBJ2-7, with 7 bases fitting TRBD1. This receptor was taken from a human donor in good health, serving as a control. Sequencing was carried out using sorted CD4+, CD8+, or CD8+CD57+ T cells (not recorded which) from PBMCs. The CDR3 region is CASSLRDRRSYEQYF. The CDR3 coding sequence is TGTGCCAGCAGCCTCCGGGACAGACGCTCCTACGAGCAGTACTTC.